This T cell receptor beta chain was obtained from a study of response to subunit inactivated influenza vaccine. Study outcomes and limitations: T cells newly recruited by each seasonal influenza vaccination are few, the authors suggested.

TCRdb reanalysed the RT-PCR reads using MiXCR and keeps one entry per CDR3 protein. This table has approximately 730,000 distinct CDR3 sequences, around 14% appearing once. On this clonotype itself: The antigen is not known.

This CDR3 contains 13 residues. Germline CDR1 is SGDLS and CDR2 is YYNGEE. V lost 10 bases and J lost 3, with 17 bases in between. The sequence derives from a man between 50 and 59 years old who received an inactivated influenza vaccine. The rearrangement uses TRBV9 and TRBJ2-7, with a possible D match to TRBD2 (5 bases). The sample was PBMCs from blood, taken less than 15 days before vaccination. The DNA of the CDR3 is TGTGCCCCCAGTAGGCGGAGGTTCTACGAGCAGTACTTC. Amino acids: CAPSRRRFYEQYF.